This T cell receptor (beta chain) was recorded in a study of human T cells and chemical hapten exposure. Study background: Sensitizing treatment utilized 2% DPC over a roughly 2 cm by roughly 2 cm portion of upper inner arm skin. Notes on the study in general: TCRs at high frequency, those above 1 in 1000, did not change with DPC sensitization.

Time point in this sample: pre-sensitization, week 0. Regarding treatment: therapeutic diphenylcyclopropenone sensitization with weekly scalp DPC. Blood sampling occurred before each patch-test application. Remarks on this clonotype: Its antigen is not identified.

Each cDNA molecule in the library carried unique molecular identifiers. TCRdb passed the RACE reads through MiXCR, listing each CDR3 protein once. Here the sample spans 40,000 to 50,000 distinct CDR3 sequences, around 12% being singletons. V lost 2 bases and J lost 6; bases outside the gene matches: 15. CDR3 length equals 19 residues. Germline loops: CDR1 LGHDT, CDR2 YNNKEL (reference sequence). Sequenced here: whole blood, sampled in connection with sensitization to the hapten diphenylcyclopropenone (DPC). The chain has TRBV3-1 and TRBJ2-2, with 10 bases that match TRBD1. The sequence derives from a woman aged 30 to 39 with alopecia areata. Some clones in this sample may be carry-over from other donors' samples. The CDR3 here is CASSQPLGQGELISGELFF. The CDR3 region has the DNA TGTGCCAGCAGCCAACCACTTGGACAGGGGGAATTAATTTCCGGGGAGCTGTTTTTT.